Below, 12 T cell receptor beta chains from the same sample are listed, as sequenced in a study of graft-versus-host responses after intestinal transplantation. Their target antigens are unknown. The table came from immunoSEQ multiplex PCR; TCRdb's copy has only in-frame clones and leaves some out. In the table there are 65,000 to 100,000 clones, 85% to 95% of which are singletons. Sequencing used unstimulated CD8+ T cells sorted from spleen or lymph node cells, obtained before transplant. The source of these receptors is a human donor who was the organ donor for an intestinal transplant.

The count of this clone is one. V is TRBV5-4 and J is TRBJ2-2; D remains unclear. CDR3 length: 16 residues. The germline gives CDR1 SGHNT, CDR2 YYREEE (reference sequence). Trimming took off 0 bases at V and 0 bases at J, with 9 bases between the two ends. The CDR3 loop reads CASSLGPSANTGELFF. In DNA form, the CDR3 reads TGTGCCAGCAGCTTGGGGCCGTCAGCGAACACCGGGGAGCTGTTTTTT.

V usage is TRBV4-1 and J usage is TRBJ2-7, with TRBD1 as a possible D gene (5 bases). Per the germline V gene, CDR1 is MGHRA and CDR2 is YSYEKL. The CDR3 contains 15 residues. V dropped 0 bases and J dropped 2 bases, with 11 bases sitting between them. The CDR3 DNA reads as TGCGCCAGCAGCCAAGATTCCCCAGGGACCTACGAGCAGTACTTC. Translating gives CASSQDSPGTYEQYF.

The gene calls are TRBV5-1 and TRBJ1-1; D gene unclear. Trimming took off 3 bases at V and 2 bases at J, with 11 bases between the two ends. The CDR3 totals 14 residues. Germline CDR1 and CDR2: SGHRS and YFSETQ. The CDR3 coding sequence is TGCGCCAGCAGCTATTCGACGGGAAACACTGAAGCTTTCTTT. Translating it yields CASSYSTGNTEAFF.

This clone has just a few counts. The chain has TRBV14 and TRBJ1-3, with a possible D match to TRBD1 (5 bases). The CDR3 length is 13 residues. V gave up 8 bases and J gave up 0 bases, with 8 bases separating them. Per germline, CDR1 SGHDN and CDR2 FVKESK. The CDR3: CASGGYSGNTIYF. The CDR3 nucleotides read TGTGCCAGCGGGGGGTACTCTGGAAACACCATATATTTT. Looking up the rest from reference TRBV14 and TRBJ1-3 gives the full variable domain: EAGVTQFPSHSVIEKGQTVTLRCDPISGHDNLYWYRRVMGKEIKFLLHFVKESKQDESGMPNNRFLAERTGGTYSTLKVQPAELEDSGVYFCASGGYSGNTIYFGEGSWLTVV.

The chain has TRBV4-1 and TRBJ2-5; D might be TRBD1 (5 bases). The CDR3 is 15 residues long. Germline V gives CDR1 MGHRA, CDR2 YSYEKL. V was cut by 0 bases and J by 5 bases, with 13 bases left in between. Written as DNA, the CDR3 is TGCGCCAGCAGCCAAGATGTAGGGGAAGGGGAGACCCAGTACTTC. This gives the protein CASSQDVGEGETQYF.

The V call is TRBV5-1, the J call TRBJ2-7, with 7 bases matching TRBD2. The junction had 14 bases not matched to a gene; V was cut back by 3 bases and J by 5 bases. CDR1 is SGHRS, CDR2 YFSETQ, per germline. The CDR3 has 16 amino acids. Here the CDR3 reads CASSWDPGRGVDEQYF. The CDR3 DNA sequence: TGCGCCAGCAGCTGGGACCCAGGGAGGGGAGTCGACGAGCAGTACTTC.

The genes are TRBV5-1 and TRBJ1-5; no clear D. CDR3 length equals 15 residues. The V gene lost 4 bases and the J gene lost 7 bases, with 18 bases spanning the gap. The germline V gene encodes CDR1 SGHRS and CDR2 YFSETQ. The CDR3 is CASSPEGGIHQPQHF. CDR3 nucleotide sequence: TGCGCCAGCAGCCCCGAGGGAGGTATCCACCAGCCCCAGCATTTT.

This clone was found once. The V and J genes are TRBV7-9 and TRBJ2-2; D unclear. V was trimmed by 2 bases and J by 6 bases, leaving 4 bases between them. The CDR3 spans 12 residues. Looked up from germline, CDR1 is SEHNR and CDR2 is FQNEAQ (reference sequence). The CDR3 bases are TGTGCCAGCAGCTTATATGCCGGGGAGCTGTTTTTT. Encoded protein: CASSLYAGELFF.

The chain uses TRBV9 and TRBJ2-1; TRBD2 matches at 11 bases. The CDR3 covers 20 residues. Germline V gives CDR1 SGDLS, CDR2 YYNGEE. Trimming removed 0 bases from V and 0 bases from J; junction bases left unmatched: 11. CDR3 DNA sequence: TGTGCCAGCAGCGTAGGTAGGGCTAGCGGGGGGATGGGCTCCTACAATGAGCAGTTCTTC. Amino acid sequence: CASSVGRASGGMGSYNEQFF.

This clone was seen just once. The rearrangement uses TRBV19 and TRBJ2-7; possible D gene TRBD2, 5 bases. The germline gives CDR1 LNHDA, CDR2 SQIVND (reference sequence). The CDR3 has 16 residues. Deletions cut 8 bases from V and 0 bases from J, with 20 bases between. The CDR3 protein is CASPSVFQGSSYEQYF. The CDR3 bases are TGTGCCAGTCCATCCGTCTTCCAAGGGAGCTCCTACGAGCAGTACTTC.

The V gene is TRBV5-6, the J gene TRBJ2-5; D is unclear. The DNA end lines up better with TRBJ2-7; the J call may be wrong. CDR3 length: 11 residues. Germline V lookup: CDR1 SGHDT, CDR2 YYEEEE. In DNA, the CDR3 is TGTGCCAGCAGCTTTGGTCTCGAGCAGTACTTC. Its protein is CASSFGLEQYF.

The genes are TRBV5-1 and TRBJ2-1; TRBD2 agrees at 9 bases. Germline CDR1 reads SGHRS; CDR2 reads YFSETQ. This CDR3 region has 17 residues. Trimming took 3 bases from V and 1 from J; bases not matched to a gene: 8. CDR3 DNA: TGCGCCAGCAGCTCCGGGATAGCGGGGGATTCCTACAATGAGCAGTTCTTC. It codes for CASSSGIAGDSYNEQFF.